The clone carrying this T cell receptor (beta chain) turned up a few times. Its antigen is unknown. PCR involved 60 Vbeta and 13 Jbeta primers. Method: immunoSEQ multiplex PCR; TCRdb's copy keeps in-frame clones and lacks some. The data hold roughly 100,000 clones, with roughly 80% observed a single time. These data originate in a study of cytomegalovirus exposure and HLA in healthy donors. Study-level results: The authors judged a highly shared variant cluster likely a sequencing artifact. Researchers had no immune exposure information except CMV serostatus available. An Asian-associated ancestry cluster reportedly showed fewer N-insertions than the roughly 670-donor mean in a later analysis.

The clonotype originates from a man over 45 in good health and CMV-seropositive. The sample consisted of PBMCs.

CDR3 DNA sequence: TGTGCCAGTAGTATAGGACTAGCGGTCTCCTACGAGCAGTACTTC. This gives the protein CASSIGLAVSYEQYF. The chain recombines TRBV19 with TRBJ2-7; 9 bases fit TRBD2. CDR1 LNHDA and CDR2 SQIVND come from the germline V gene (reference sequence). The V gene end was trimmed by 1 base and the J gene end by 0 bases; junction bases not matched to a gene: 1. The CDR3 has 15 amino acids.